The entry that follows covers one T cell receptor beta chain sequence. As processed by the authors: Reference gene primer amplification in the assay estimated nucleated cell counts. TCRdb's copy holds only in-frame clones and misses some; the assay was immunoSEQ multiplex PCR. V and J calls and clone size are as listed in that table; D and trimming were resolved from the DNA. The sample holds a few hundred thousand clones, approximately 81% seen once. This entry is derived from a study of blood T cell repertoires in COVID-19. Study-level background: Sites in the United States, Italy and Spain provided acute and convalescent COVID-19 samples. Nucleic acid was either cDNA or gDNA, and it came from T cells, B-cell-depleted T cells, or PBMCs.

J gave up 5 bases and V 4 bases, and 13 bases lay outside the gene matches. Germline V lookup: CDR1 SGDLS, CDR2 YYNGEE. This CDR3 spans 16 amino acids. Sequencing was carried out using peripheral blood. This chain uses TRBV9 with TRBJ2-3; 7 bases are shared with TRBD2. This receptor was taken from a young woman with acute or convalescent COVID-19. In DNA form, the CDR3 reads TGTGCCAGCAGCTCCAAGGGCGGGAGAGGCGGAGATACGCAGTATTTT. Translating it yields CASSSKGGRGGDTQYF. Together with reference TRBV9 and TRBJ2-3, the CDR3 gives the full variable domain: DSGVTQTPKHLITATGQRVTLRCSPRSGDLSVYWYQQSLDQGLQFLIQYYNGEERAKGNILERFSAQQFPDLHSELNLSSLELGDSALYFCASSSKGGRGGDTQYFGPGTRLTVL.